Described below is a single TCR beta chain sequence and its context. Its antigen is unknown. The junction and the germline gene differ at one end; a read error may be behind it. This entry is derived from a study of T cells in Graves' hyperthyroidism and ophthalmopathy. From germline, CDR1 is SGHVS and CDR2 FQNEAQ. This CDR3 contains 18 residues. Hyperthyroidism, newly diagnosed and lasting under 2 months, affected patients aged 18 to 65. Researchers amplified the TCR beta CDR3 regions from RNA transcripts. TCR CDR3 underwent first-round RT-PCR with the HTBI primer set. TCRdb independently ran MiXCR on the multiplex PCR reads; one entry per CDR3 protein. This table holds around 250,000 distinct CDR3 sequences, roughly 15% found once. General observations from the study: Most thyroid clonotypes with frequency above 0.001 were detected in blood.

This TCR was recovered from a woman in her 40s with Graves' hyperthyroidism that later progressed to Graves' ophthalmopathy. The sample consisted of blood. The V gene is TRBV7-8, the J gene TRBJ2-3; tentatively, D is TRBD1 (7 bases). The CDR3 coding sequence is TGTGCCAGCAGTAGGGGGCGAATTTTCCTTACTAGCACAGATACGCGGTATTTT. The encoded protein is CASSRGRIFLTSTDTRYF.